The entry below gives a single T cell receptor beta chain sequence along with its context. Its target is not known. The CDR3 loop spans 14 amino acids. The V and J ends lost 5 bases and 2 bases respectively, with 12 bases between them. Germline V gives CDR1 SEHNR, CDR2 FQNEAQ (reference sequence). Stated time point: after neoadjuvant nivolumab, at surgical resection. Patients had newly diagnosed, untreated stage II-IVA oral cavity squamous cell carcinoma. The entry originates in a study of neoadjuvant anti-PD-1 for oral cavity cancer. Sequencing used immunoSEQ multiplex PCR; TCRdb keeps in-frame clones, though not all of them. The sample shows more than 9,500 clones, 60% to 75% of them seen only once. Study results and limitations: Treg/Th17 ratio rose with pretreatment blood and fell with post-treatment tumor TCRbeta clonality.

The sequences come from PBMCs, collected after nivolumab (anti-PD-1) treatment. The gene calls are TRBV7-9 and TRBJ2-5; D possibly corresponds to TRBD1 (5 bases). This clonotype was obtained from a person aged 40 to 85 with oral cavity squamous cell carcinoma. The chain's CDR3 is CASSPMSGQETQYF. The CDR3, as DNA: TGTGCCAGCAGCCCGATGTCAGGGCAAGAGACCCAGTACTTC.